A single TCR beta chain is shown here with its context. Its antigen is as yet unknown. The germline V gene encodes CDR1 GTSNPN and CDR2 SVGIG (reference sequence). Trimming left V 3 bases short and J 2 bases short, with 17 bases between. CDR3 length: 16 amino acids. This record comes from a study of vaccination and CD4 T cells after COVID-19. Study-level background: SARS-CoV-2 was confirmed by nasal swab PCR; disease was mild in under ten, severe in one. Control cultures used a CEFX viral epitope pool, an HIV-1 Nef peptide pool, or no peptide.

With the Oncomine TCR Beta short-read assay, DNA from cultured CD4+ T cells was sequenced. TCRdb re-called the PCR reads through MiXCR, storing one row per CDR3 protein. The sample carries 15,000 to 19,000 distinct CDR3 sequences, 45% to 60% recorded once. Treatment: roughly ten-day PBMC culture with coronavirus spike peptide pools or control peptides (ViraFEST assay). TCRs were sequenced by ViraFEST after antigen-specific T cells had been expanded with peptide pools. The rearrangement uses TRBV30 and TRBJ1-5; D is possibly TRBD1 (6 bases). The TCR originated in a human donor who had recovered from COVID-19. What was sequenced was CD4+ T cells from blood, cultured in vitro. The CDR3 region is CAWRPLGGVGNQPQHF. In DNA, the CDR3 is TGTGCCTGGAGACCTTTAGGGGGAGTCGGCAATCAGCCCCAGCATTTT.